Below, one TCR beta chain is given with its context. Only a few counts were recorded for this clonotype. The target of this receptor is not known. Base qualities are missing; no much larger clone stands one base away. The library was built by means of RT-PCR. Instrument on record: Illumina HiSeq 2500. TCRdb trimmed the raw reads at Q25, called clones with MiXCR and kept productive beta chains. Each record represents a unique CDR3 protein, reported with the most common genes and DNA among its rows. The sample records about 570,000 distinct CDR3 sequences, 11% of which are singletons. Together, the top ten hold approximately 10% of the sample. The germline V gene sets CDR1 to SQVTM and CDR2 to ANQGSEA. Taken from cysteine to phenylalanine, the CDR3 has 16 residues. Solely the CDR3 DNA is kept, with 48 bases framed from the first base. V loses 3 bases of germline sequence and J loses 1 base, and the interval between the two ends is 13 bases.

This sample stems from a study of response to subunit inactivated influenza vaccine (dated by TCRdb to the late 2010s). Looking at the study overall: Deep quantitative T cell receptor repertoire profiling was used in the study to track responses to a trivalent subunit inactivated influenza vaccine. Summary of the overall study and its limitations: The authors suggested that each seasonal influenza vaccination may recruit only a limited number of new T cells.

The sample was also reused in another study, on T cells expressing NK-cell markers. As the second paper documents: TCR beta cDNA libraries were prepared using 5'RACE template switching, which introduced a universal primer site and unique molecular identifiers. Seven or eight donors provided sorted CD3+CD56+NKG2C+, CD3+CD56+NKG2C- and CD3+CD56-NKG2C+ T-cell subsets, whose TCR beta-chain repertoires were profiled. Most of the eight sequenced donors were HCMV-seropositive and one was HCMV-seronegative. In several experiments an anti-gammadeltaTCR antibody was added to restrict sorting to alphabetaTCR-expressing T cells. In roughly six donors, the dominant CD3+CD56+NKG2C+ clonotypes were among the top 10 CD8+ clonotypes and accounted for 1.0-7.0% of CD8+ T cells. Those dominant clonotypes were again the most abundant among CD3+CD56-NKG2C+ cells in several donors, at about 25-60.1%. Whether the expanded NKG2C-expressing T cell clones were specific for HCMV antigens remained unclear. The eight sequenced donors were randomly selected healthy volunteers, three men and five women. HCMV-specific IgG was detected in serum with a commercial ELISA kit to determine HCMV serostatus. Ficoll density gradient centrifugation was used to isolate peripheral blood mononuclear cells from blood. For a handful of donors, unsorted PBMC were also used to sequence bulk peripheral blood T-cell repertoires. Priming for cDNA synthesis came from the TCR beta constant segment, and two successive PCR amplification steps followed. Sequencing of the libraries produced 2 x 150 bp reads on Illumina HiSeq 2000/2500, MiSeq or NextSeq. MIGEC handled demultiplexing of the reads and grouping by UMI, while MiTCR was used to assemble and quantify clonotypes. To exclude erroneous sequences, any TCR cDNA sequence not supported by at least two reads was discarded. The tcR package was used for downstream repertoire analysis, with clonotypes matched between fractions based on CDR3 nucleotide sequence plus V segment. VDJmatch was used to annotate antigen specificity against VDJdb, with one amino acid substitution in CDR3 permitted.

This receptor chain uses TRBV29-1 and TRBJ2-6, and perhaps TRBD1 as D gene, on 5 matching bases. The source is a man aged 50-59 years who received an inactivated influenza vaccine. Donor details come from another sample of the same person, matched by shared clones. This sample comprised PBMCs from blood, obtained on the day of vaccination. CDR3 loop: CSVDPHYRSGANVLTF. The DNA sequence is given as TGCAGCGTTGACCCTCACTACAGGTCTGGGGCCAACGTCCTGACTTTC.